The rows below give T cell receptor beta chains drawn from one sample of a study of blood T cell repertoires in COVID-19. Data came from immunoSEQ multiplex PCR; TCRdb stores just in-frame clones and leaves some out. Altogether around 80,000 clones are present, about 70% being singletons, with the ten largest covering approximately 5.8%. Sequencing input: peripheral blood. The source of these receptors is a man in his fifties or sixties with active or convalescent COVID-19. Each CDR3 is given without its conserved first and last residue.

j_gene: TRBJ2-7; v_gene: TRBV27; CDR3aa: ASSPVNMPYQQY
j_gene: TRBJ2-3; v_gene: TRBV4-3; CDR3aa: ASSQWGQGLSTDTQY
j_gene: TRBJ1-4; v_gene: TRBV7-8; CDR3aa: ASSLVSGGLF
j_gene: TRBJ2-7; v_gene: TRBV6-5; CDR3aa: ASSSAGLAGSYEQY
j_gene: TRBJ2-3; v_gene: TRBV24-1; CDR3aa: ATSDPGTGPTDTQY
j_gene: TRBJ1-1; v_gene: TRBV29-1; CDR3aa: SDRDTSTNTEAF
j_gene: TRBJ2-1; v_gene: TRBV13; CDR3aa: ASSLELAGGYNEQF
j_gene: TRBJ2-1; v_gene: TRBV30; CDR3aa: AWSVTGGSHEQF
j_gene: TRBJ2-3; v_gene: TRBV27; CDR3aa: ASSLRLAVGTDTQY
j_gene: TRBJ1-4; v_gene: TRBV12-3/TRBV12-4; CDR3aa: ASSFGTVEKLF
j_gene: TRBJ2-5; v_gene: TRBV19; CDR3aa: ASSDRSQETQY
j_gene: TRBJ2-1; v_gene: TRBV3-1/TRBV3-2; CDR3aa: ASSREYRGNEQF
j_gene: TRBJ1-6; v_gene: TRBV28; CDR3aa: ASSPPRQVRGNSPLH
j_gene: TRBJ1-2; v_gene: TRBV18; CDR3aa: ASSRVGQGTRGGGYT
j_gene: TRBJ2-5; v_gene: TRBV5-1; CDR3aa: ASSHLRSKNQETQY
j_gene: TRBJ1-2; v_gene: TRBV5-1; CDR3aa: ASSLTGTGASQYT
j_gene: TRBJ1-2; v_gene: TRBV4-3; CDR3aa: ASSQDRVSLNYGYT
j_gene: TRBJ2-1; v_gene: TRBV19; CDR3aa: ASSIFTSGGANEQF
j_gene: TRBJ1-2; v_gene: TRBV7-9; CDR3aa: ASSLGSGDGYT
j_gene: TRBJ1-4; v_gene: TRBV21-1; CDR3aa: ASSATELATNEKLF
j_gene: TRBJ2-1; v_gene: TRBV6-2/TRBV6-3; CDR3aa: ASSKTGGMNEQF
j_gene: TRBJ2-1; v_gene: TRBV6-2/TRBV6-3; CDR3aa: ASSYVASSGQSNEQF
j_gene: TRBJ2-1; v_gene: TRBV5-1; CDR3aa: ASSLEGGAPNEQF
j_gene: TRBJ1-3; v_gene: TRBV7-9; CDR3aa: ASSPGLGTGPSGNTIY
j_gene: TRBJ1-5; v_gene: TRBV19; CDR3aa: ASRWGGASNQPQH
j_gene: TRBJ1-3; v_gene: TRBV7-8; CDR3aa: ASSLEWGGLSGNTIY
j_gene: TRBJ2-5; v_gene: TRBV4-2; CDR3aa: ASSQPRGGGETQY
j_gene: TRBJ2-4; v_gene: TRBV7-2; CDR3aa: ASSLIAGQDIQY
j_gene: TRBJ1-3; v_gene: TRBV7-3; CDR3aa: ASSLSGGGNTIY
j_gene: TRBJ2-7; v_gene: TRBV4-3; CDR3aa: ASSQGTGPTYEQY
j_gene: TRBJ1-1; v_gene: TRBV4-1; CDR3aa: ASSQVPLTEAF
j_gene: TRBJ2-1; v_gene: TRBV7-8; CDR3aa: ASRDSSYNEQF
j_gene: TRBJ1-1; v_gene: TRBV19; CDR3aa: ASSVAPGTAEAF
j_gene: TRBJ2-4; v_gene: TRBV7-2; CDR3aa: ASSSPAGGRNIQY
j_gene: TRBJ2-7; v_gene: TRBV5-5; CDR3aa: ASSLAGGRQPYEQY
j_gene: TRBJ1-3; v_gene: TRBV5-1; CDR3aa: ASSGQPGAGPGNTIY
j_gene: TRBJ1-1; v_gene: TRBV11-2; CDR3aa: ASSPRRANTEAF
j_gene: TRBJ1-1; v_gene: TRBV5-1; CDR3aa: ASSSSVQANTEAF
j_gene: TRBJ1-5; v_gene: TRBV10-3; CDR3aa: AISEGQGGNQPQH
j_gene: TRBJ1-1; v_gene: TRBV5-1; CDR3aa: ASRGLGDTEAF
j_gene: TRBJ2-3; v_gene: TRBV30; CDR3aa: AWTKGDPTDTQY
j_gene: TRBJ2-3; v_gene: TRBV7-8; CDR3aa: ASSRGLTDTQY
j_gene: TRBJ1-1; v_gene: TRBV7-8; CDR3aa: ASSVRDRGQGAEAF
j_gene: TRBJ2-3; v_gene: TRBV7-6; CDR3aa: ASSPLAGGSTDTQY